What follows are 30 T cell receptor beta chains derived from one specimen sequenced in a study of T cells in tuberculosis. This table comes from immunoSEQ multiplex PCR, and its TCRdb copy is limited to in-frame clones, with some not included. The data hold about 34,000 clones, with around 97% observed a single time. Sequencing was carried out using PBMCs. The source is a donor aged 10-35 years with latent tuberculosis or without tuberculosis infection.

The rearrangement joins TRBV5-1 to TRBJ2-5; 10 nucleotides align to TRBD2. This CDR3 region has 20 residues. The V and J ends lost 0 bases and 5 bases, in that order; junction bases with no gene match: 19. CDR1 and CDR2 (germline): SGHRS, YFSETQ. The CDR3 DNA sequence: TGCGCCAGCAGCTTGGCCGAACGGCCTAGCGGGGGAACCCTGCGGGAGACCCAGTACTTC. As protein: CASSLAERPSGGTLRETQYF.

The chain recombines TRBV4-1 with TRBJ2-1; D is perhaps TRBD2 (7 bases). Germline CDR1 is MGHRA and CDR2 is YSYEKL. The CDR3 runs to 14 residues. The V end was cut by 4 bases, the J end by 8 bases, with 15 bases between. This CDR3 reads CASSPEGGVDEQFF. CDR3 bases: TGCGCCAGCAGCCCCGAGGGGGGGGTCGATGAGCAGTTCTTC.

This clone appeared once. The chain recombines TRBV11-2 with TRBJ2-7; D remains ambiguous. Germline values: CDR1 SGHAT, CDR2 FQNNGV. V was pared by 4 bases and J by 2 bases, with 6 bases between. The CDR3 is made up of 12 amino acids. The CDR3 sequence is CASSSTPYEQYF. DNA of the CDR3: TGTGCCAGCAGCTCGACACCCTACGAGCAGTACTTC.

The V call is TRBV4-1, the J call TRBJ1-3; D not certain. Germline V CDR1 and CDR2: MGHRA, YSYEKL. The V and J ends lost 8 bases and 0 bases respectively, with 14 bases between them. CDR3 length equals 15 residues. CDR3 nucleotides: TGCGCCAGCCAAGCCCCCGGGAGCTCTGGAAACACCATATATTTT. Translating it yields CASQAPGSSGNTIYF.

The chain links TRBV11-1 to TRBJ2-2, with D unresolved. Looked up from germline, CDR1 is SGHAT and CDR2 is FQDESV (reference sequence). The CDR3 extends over 12 amino acids. Trimming left V 6 bases short and J 6 bases short, with 8 bases between. In DNA form, the CDR3 reads TGTGCCAGCAGTCCCTTCCCCGGGGAGCTGTTTTTT. Amino acids: CASSPFPGELFF.

This chain uses TRBV5-8 with TRBJ2-7; D possibly corresponds to TRBD1 (6 bases). CDR1 is SGHTS and CDR2 is YDEGEE in the germline V gene. Trimming shortened V by 4 bases and J by 4 bases, and 12 bases separated the two germline ends. The CDR3 is 13 amino acids. CDR3 sequence reads: CASSRRQAYEQYF. The DNA for the CDR3 is TGTGCCAGCAGCCGTAGACAGGCATACGAGCAGTACTTC.

The chain combines TRBV5-1 with TRBJ1-2, with D hard to call. Trimming cost V 3 bases and J 2 bases, with 8 bases left between them. The CDR3 extends over 13 amino acids. The germline CDR1 and CDR2 sequences are SGHRS and YFSETQ. CDR3: CASSSAENYGYTF. CDR3 nucleotides: TGCGCCAGCAGCTCAGCGGAAAACTATGGCTACACCTTC.

The genes are TRBV9 and TRBJ2-7; 9 nucleotides agree with TRBD1. J lost 3 bases, V lost 0 bases, and 1 base had no gene match. Germline V lookup: CDR1 SGDLS, CDR2 YYNGEE. The CDR3 runs to 14 residues. CDR3 bases: TGTGCCAGCAGCGTAGGACAGGGGGACTACGAGCAGTACTTC. Residues: CASSVGQGDYEQYF.

V is TRBV29-1 and J is TRBJ2-5; D gene unclear. Near its end, the DNA agrees better with TRBJ2-7, so the J call may be wrong. The germline V gene has CDR1 SQVTM and CDR2 ANQGSEA. CDR3 length equals 14 residues. DNA of the CDR3: TGCAGCGTTGTTCCGGATTTAGACTCCTACGAGCAGTACTTC. As protein: CSVVPDLDSYEQYF.

The chain is built from TRBV11-2 and TRBJ1-1, with TRBD1 matching 7 bases. The germline gives CDR1 SGHAT, CDR2 FQNNGV. The V gene end was trimmed by 5 bases and the J gene end by 2 bases; junction bases not matched to a gene: 8. The CDR3 sequence is 15 residues long. CDR3 bases: TGTGCCAGCAGCACGCACAGGGGAATTAACACTGAAGCTTTCTTT. This gives the protein CASSTHRGINTEAFF.

The chain couples TRBV9 to TRBJ2-5; D is perhaps TRBD1 (5 bases). The CDR3 is made up of 14 amino acids. Germline V gives CDR1 SGDLS, CDR2 YYNGEE. Trimming removed 0 bases at V and 4 bases at J, with 10 bases between. As DNA, the CDR3 is TGTGCCAGCAGCGTAGGGGGCAAGGGAGAGACCCAGTACTTC. Translated, it gives CASSVGGKGETQYF.

The J gene is TRBJ1-1, the V gene TRBV6-5, with 9 bases identical to TRBD1. The germline V gene has CDR1 MNHEY and CDR2 SVGAGI. Trimming cost V 7 bases and J 10 bases; bases outside gene matches: 13. There are 14 residues in the CDR3. The CDR3 loop reads CASKLTGGYPVAFF. CDR3 DNA sequence: TGTGCCAGCAAGCTGACAGGGGGTTACCCGGTAGCTTTCTTT.

This rearrangement joins TRBV2 to TRBJ2-2; TRBD2 might be the D (5 bases). The V end was cut by 6 bases, the J end by 5 bases, with 13 bases between. Germline CDR1 is SNHLY and CDR2 is FYNNEI. This CDR3 comprises 14 residues. The CDR3 region is CASRIGSGTGELFF. The DNA of the CDR3 is TGTGCCAGCAGAATCGGCTCGGGGACCGGGGAGCTGTTTTTT.

This chain connects TRBV14 to TRBJ2-1, with no clear D. This CDR3 spans 14 amino acids. Germline values: CDR1 SGHDN, CDR2 FVKESK. Trimming left V 5 bases short and J 1 base short, with 9 bases between. The CDR3 DNA reads as TGTGCCAGCAGCGGCCGGGTTTCCTACAATGAGCAGTTCTTC. It yields the protein CASSGRVSYNEQFF.

The chain is built from TRBV2 and TRBJ2-3; tentative D call: TRBD2 (6 bases). There are 15 residues in the CDR3. The V end was cut by 4 bases, the J end by 0 bases, with 11 bases between. Per germline, CDR1 SNHLY and CDR2 FYNNEI. Here the CDR3 reads CASSGLATSTDTQYF. The CDR3 nucleotides read TGTGCCAGCAGTGGTCTAGCGACTAGCACAGATACGCAGTATTTT.

The J gene is TRBJ1-1, the V gene TRBV30, with unresolved D. V was clipped by 3 bases and J by 1 base, with 15 bases between them. Germline CDR1 is GTSNPN and CDR2 is SVGIG (reference sequence). CDR3 length equals 15 residues. The CDR3 DNA follows: TGTGCCTGGAGCCCCCCCGTCGGGGAGAACACTGAAGCTTTCTTT. Its protein is CAWSPPVGENTEAFF.

This clone was seen just once. The genes are TRBV4-1 and TRBJ1-3; TRBD1 agrees at 8 bases. CDR1 is MGHRA, CDR2 YSYEKL, per germline. Germline trimming cut 3 bases from V and 2 bases from J; bases unmatched to any gene: 6. The CDR3 runs to 16 residues. CDR3 sequence reads: CASSHLGQGAGNTIYF. CDR3 coding DNA: TGCGCCAGCAGCCATCTCGGACAGGGAGCTGGAAACACCATATATTTT.

The chain is built from TRBV7-2 and TRBJ2-7; the D is unclear. The V end was cut by 1 base, the J end by 4 bases, with 11 bases between. The CDR3 is made up of 14 amino acids. Looked up from germline, CDR1 is SGHTA and CDR2 is FQGNSA. The CDR3 spells CASSLEQPYYEQYF. CDR3 DNA: TGTGCCAGCAGCTTAGAACAGCCATATTACGAGCAGTACTTC.

V and J are TRBV9 and TRBJ2-5; TRBD2 agrees at 8 bases. V lost 4 bases and J lost 1; bases outside the gene matches: 15. The CDR3 is 18 amino acids. Germline lookup yields CDR1 SGDLS and CDR2 YYNGEE. The CDR3, as DNA: TGTGCCAGCAGCCCCGGGGGGGGAGCGGGAAACCGCCAAGAGACCCAGTACTTC. Translating it yields CASSPGGGAGNRQETQYF. Variable domain in full (rest from reference TRBV9 and TRBJ2-5): DSGVTQTPKHLITATGQRVTLRCSPRSGDLSVYWYQQSLDQGLQFLIQYYNGEERAKGNILERFSAQQFPDLHSELNLSSLELGDSALYFCASSPGGGAGNRQETQYFGPGTRLLVL.

CDR3: CASSQEEAGGGETQYF. In DNA form, the CDR3 reads TGCGCCAGCAGCCAAGAAGAAGCGGGAGGAGGAGAGACCCAGTACTTC. V gene TRBV4-1 combines with J gene TRBJ2-5; 9 positions match TRBD2. CDR1 is MGHRA, CDR2 YSYEKL, per germline. The CDR3 is 16 amino acids. V shed 0 bases and J 4 bases; nucleotides not matched to a gene: 6.

The chain joins TRBV2 to TRBJ2-3; possibly TRBD2 for D (6 bases). This CDR3 region has 16 residues. Germline lookup yields CDR1 SNHLY and CDR2 FYNNEI. V was shortened by 6 bases and J by 2 bases, with 18 bases between the two germline ends. The CDR3 coding sequence is TGTGCCAGCAGCTTAGCGGCGAGGCTCTCCACAGATACGCAGTATTTT. Protein: CASSLAARLSTDTQYF.

The chain has TRBV28 and TRBJ1-2; 7 nucleotides align to TRBD1. V shed 7 bases, J shed 3 bases, and the junction held 11 bases outside the gene matches. Per germline, CDR1 MDHEN and CDR2 SYDVKM. The CDR3 is 15 residues long. In nucleotides, the CDR3 is TGTGCCAGCAAAATAGGGCCGGGACAGTACTATGGCTACACCTTC. This gives the protein CASKIGPGQYYGYTF.

The chain couples TRBV5-1 to TRBJ2-7, with D tentatively TRBD1 (6 bases). The germline V gene encodes CDR1 SGHRS and CDR2 YFSETQ. This CDR3 region has 13 residues. The V and J ends lost 4 bases and 2 bases respectively, with 10 bases between them. The CDR3 coding sequence is TGCGCCAGCAGCGTCGGGACAACCTACGAGCAGTACTTC. Protein: CASSVGTTYEQYF.

The CDR3 loop reads CASSLGAGPRNQPQHF. For the CDR3, the DNA is TGTGCCAGCAGCTTAGGGGCAGGCCCGCGCAATCAGCCCCAGCATTTT. This chain joins TRBV7-2 and TRBJ1-5; D is unclear. Per germline, CDR1 SGHTA and CDR2 FQGNSA. The V end was cut by 1 base, the J end by 2 bases, with 12 bases between. The CDR3 contains 16 residues.

This chain links TRBV29-1 with TRBJ1-1; TRBD1 matches 9 bases. The CDR3 sequence is 14 residues long. In germline, CDR1 is SQVTM, CDR2 ANQGSEA. Losses at the gene ends were 4 bases for V and 4 bases for J; bases not matched to a gene: 7. CDR3 region: CSVAGGQGGTEAFF. The CDR3 region has the DNA TGCAGCGTTGCGGGGGGACAGGGAGGCACTGAAGCTTTCTTT. Combining the CDR3 with reference TRBV29-1 and TRBJ1-1 gives the whole variable domain SAVISQKPSRDICQRGTSLTIQCQVDSQVTMMFWYRQQPGQSLTLIATANQGSEATYESGFVIDKFPISRPNLTFSTLTVSNMSPEDSSIYLCSVAGGQGGTEAFFGQGTRLTVV.

The chain employs TRBV4-1 and TRBJ1-5, with D maybe TRBD1 (5 bases). V lost 0 bases, J lost 4 bases, and 10 bases lay in between. The CDR3 is 15 residues long. Germline V CDR1 and CDR2: MGHRA, YSYEKL. CDR3 bases: TGCGCCAGCAGCCAAGAGGGGCAACTAAATCAGCCCCAGCATTTT. Its protein product is CASSQEGQLNQPQHF.

The rearrangement links TRBV19 to TRBJ1-5; 8 positions agree with TRBD1. V shed 3 bases, J shed 2 bases, and the junction held 9 bases outside the gene matches. The CDR3 runs 17 residues. Germline V lookup: CDR1 LNHDA, CDR2 SQIVND (reference sequence). CDR3 sequence: CASSMRQGRGGNQPQHF. CDR3 DNA sequence: TGTGCCAGTAGTATGAGACAGGGGAGGGGAGGCAATCAGCCCCAGCATTTT.

In DNA, the CDR3 is TGTGCCAGCAGCCGGGGGGGCTCTCAAGAGACCCAGTACTTC. Protein product: CASSRGGSQETQYF. The chain combines TRBV5-6 with TRBJ2-5; 8 bases line up with TRBD2. CDR1 and CDR2 (germline): SGHDT, YYEEEE. The V segment lost 4 bases and the J segment 2 bases; nucleotides outside the gene matches: 4. The CDR3 runs to 14 residues.

The chain links TRBV4-2 to TRBJ2-7, with a possible D match to TRBD2 (5 bases). Looked up from germline, CDR1 is LGHNA and CDR2 is YNFKEQ. The CDR3 has 14 amino acids. V lost 0 bases, J lost 2 bases, and 8 bases lay in between. The chain's CDR3 is CASSQDHGAYEQYF. The CDR3 region has the DNA TGTGCCAGCAGCCAAGATCACGGGGCCTACGAGCAGTACTTC.

This clone was recorded once. V is TRBV5-1 and J is TRBJ2-7, with a tentative D call TRBD1 (5 bases). The ends were cut back, 2 bases at V and 6 bases at J, with 15 bases in the middle. The germline V gene has CDR1 SGHRS and CDR2 YFSETQ. There are 14 residues in the CDR3. The CDR3 sequence is CASSLGAGDSEQYF. The CDR3 DNA sequence: TGCGCCAGCAGCTTAGGGGCAGGCGATAGCGAGCAGTACTTC. The whole variable domain, remainder taken from reference TRBV5-1 and TRBJ2-7, is KAGVTQTPRYLIKTRGQQVTLSCSPISGHRSVSWYQQTPGQGLQFLFEYFSETQRNKGNFPGRFSGRQFSNSRSEMNVSTLELGDSALYLCASSLGAGDSEQYFGPGTRLTVT.